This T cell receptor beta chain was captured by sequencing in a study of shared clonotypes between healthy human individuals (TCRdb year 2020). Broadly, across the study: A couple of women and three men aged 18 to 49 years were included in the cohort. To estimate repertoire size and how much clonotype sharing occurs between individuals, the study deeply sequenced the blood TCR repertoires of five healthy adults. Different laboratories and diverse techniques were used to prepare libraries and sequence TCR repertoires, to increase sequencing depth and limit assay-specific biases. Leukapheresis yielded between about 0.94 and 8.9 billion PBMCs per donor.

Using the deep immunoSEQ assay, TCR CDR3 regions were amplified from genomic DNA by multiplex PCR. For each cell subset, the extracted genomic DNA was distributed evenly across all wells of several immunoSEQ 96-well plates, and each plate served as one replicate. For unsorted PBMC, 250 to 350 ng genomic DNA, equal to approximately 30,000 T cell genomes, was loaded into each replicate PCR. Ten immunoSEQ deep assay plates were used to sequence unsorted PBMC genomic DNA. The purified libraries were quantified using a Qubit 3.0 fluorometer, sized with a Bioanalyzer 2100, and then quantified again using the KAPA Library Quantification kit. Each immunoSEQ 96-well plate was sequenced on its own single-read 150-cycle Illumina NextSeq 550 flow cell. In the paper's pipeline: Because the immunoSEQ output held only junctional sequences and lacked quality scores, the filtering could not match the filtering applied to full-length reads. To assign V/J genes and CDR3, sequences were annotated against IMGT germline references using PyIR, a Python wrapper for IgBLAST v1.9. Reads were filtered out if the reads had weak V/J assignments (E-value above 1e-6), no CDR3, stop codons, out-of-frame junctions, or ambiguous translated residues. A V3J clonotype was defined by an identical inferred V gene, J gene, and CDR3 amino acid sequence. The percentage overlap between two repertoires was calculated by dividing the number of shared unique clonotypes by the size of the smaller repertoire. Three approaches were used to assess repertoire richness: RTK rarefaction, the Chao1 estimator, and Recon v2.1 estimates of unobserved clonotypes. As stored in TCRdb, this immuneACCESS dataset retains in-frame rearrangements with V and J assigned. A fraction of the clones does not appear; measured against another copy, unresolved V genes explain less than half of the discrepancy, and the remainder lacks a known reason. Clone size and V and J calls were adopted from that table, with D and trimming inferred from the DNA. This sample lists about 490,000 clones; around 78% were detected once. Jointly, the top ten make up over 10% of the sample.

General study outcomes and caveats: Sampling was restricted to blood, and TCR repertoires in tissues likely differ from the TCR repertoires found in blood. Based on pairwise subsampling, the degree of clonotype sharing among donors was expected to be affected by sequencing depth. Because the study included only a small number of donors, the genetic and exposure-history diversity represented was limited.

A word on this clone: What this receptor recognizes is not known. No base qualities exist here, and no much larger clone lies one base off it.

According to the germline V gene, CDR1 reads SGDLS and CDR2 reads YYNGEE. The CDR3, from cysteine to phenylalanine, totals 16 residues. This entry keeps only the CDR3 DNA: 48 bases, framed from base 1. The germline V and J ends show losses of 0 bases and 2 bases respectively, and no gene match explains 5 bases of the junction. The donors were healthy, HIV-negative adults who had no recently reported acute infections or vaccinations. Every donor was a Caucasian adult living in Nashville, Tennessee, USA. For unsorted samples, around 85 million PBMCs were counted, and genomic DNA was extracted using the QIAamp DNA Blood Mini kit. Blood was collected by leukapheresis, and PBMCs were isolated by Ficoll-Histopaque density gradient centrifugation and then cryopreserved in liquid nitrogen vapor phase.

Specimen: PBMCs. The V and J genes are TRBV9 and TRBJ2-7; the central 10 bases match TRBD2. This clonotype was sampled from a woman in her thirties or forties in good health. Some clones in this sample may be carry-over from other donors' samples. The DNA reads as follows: TGTGCCAGCAGCGTAGGGTCTAGCGGGGGAGCCTACGAGCAGTACTTC. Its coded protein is CASSVGSSGGAYEQYF. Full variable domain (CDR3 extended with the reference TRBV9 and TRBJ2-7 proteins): DSGVTQTPKHLITATGQRVTLRCSPRSGDLSVYWYQQSLDQGLQFLIQYYNGEERAKGNILERFSAQQFPDLHSELNLSSLELGDSALYFCASSVGSSGGAYEQYFGPGTRLTVT.